Below, 4 T cell receptor beta chains from the same sample are listed, as sequenced in a study of blood T cell repertoires in COVID-19. Some clones are missing from TCRdb's copy, which holds only in-frame ones; the method was immunoSEQ multiplex PCR. The table has 70,000 to 75,000 clones, roughly 85% seen once. The material sequenced was peripheral blood. These TCRs come from a woman aged 55-69 years with acute or convalescent COVID-19.

This CDR3 is CASKPQSGRAVNEQYF. The CDR3 coding sequence is TGTGCCAGCAAACCCCAAAGCGGGAGGGCTGTCAATGAGCAGTACTTC. The chain couples TRBV28 to TRBJ2-7; 10 positions match TRBD2. This CDR3 spans 16 amino acids. After removal of 7 bases from V and 7 bases from J, the junction contained 16 bases not matched to a gene. The V gene's germline CDR1 is MDHEN and CDR2 SYDVKM. The full variable domain, completed using reference TRBV28 and TRBJ2-7, is DVKVTQSSRYLVKRTGEKVFLECVQDMDHENMFWYRQDPGLGLRLIYFSYDVKMKEKGDIPEGYSVSREKKERFSLILESASTNQTSMYLCASKPQSGRAVNEQYFGPGTRLTVT.

This chain uses TRBV29-1 with TRBJ1-2, with TRBD1 matching 11 bases. V shed 3 bases, J shed 4 bases, and the junction held 7 bases outside the gene matches. The CDR3 runs to 15 residues. Germline CDR1 reads SQVTM; CDR2 reads ANQGSEA. The CDR3 coding sequence is TGCAGCGTTGATCGGACAGGGGGCGCGAGCTATGGCTACACCTTC. It codes for CSVDRTGGASYGYTF.

This clone was detected a few times. V is TRBV19 and J is TRBJ2-2, with 9 nucleotides matching TRBD2. CDR3 size: 15 residues. V was clipped by 5 bases and J by 4 bases; unmatched bases: 5. Germline lookup yields CDR1 LNHDA and CDR2 SQIVND (reference sequence). The CDR3 is CASSFSSGATGELFF. CDR3 DNA sequence: TGTGCCAGTAGTTTTTCTAGCGGGGCCACCGGGGAGCTGTTTTTT.

This sequence joins TRBV10-3 and TRBJ1-2; D unresolved. Germline V gene sequence: CDR1 ENHRY, CDR2 SYGVKD. This CDR3 contains 13 residues. V shed 0 bases and J shed 12 bases, with 14 bases lying between them. CDR3 in DNA: TGTGCCATCAGTGAGTCGACGTTGAGGGTCCACACCTTC. Translated: CAISESTLRVHTF.